This T cell receptor (beta chain) was obtained from a study of blood T cell repertoires in COVID-19. Overall study context: Acute-phase and convalescent COVID-19 samples originated in the United States, Italy and Spain. The cDNA or gDNA used as material had been derived from T cells, B-cell-depleted T cells, or PBMCs.

The CDR3 totals 12 residues. Germline assignment: CDR1 LNHDA and CDR2 SQIVND (reference sequence). V dropped 9 bases and J dropped 6 bases, with 14 bases sitting between them. Original processing methods: It was from reference gene primer amplification that nucleated cell counts were estimated. Clones were read by immunoSEQ multiplex PCR, and TCRdb kept only the in-frame ones, dropping some. D and trimming were read from the DNA, whereas the V and J calls and clone size are those reported in that table. The sample carries about 77,000 clones, roughly 90% recorded once. Source material: peripheral blood. This receptor was taken from a woman older than 75 with active or convalescent COVID-19. The chain employs TRBV19 and TRBJ1-2, with a possible D match to TRBD1 (6 bases). The CDR3 coding sequence is TGTGCCAGCTTCACAGGGTACGATGGCTACACCTTC. Its translation is CASFTGYDGYTF.